There are many counts of the clone carrying this TCR beta chain. Its target is unknown. Germline V gene data show CDR1 as LGHDT and CDR2 as YNNKEL (reference sequence). J gave up 3 bases and V 4 bases, and 12 bases lay outside the gene matches. The CDR3 runs to 18 residues. The data originate from a study of Graves' ophthalmopathy and Graves' hyperthyroidism. Study-level findings and limits: The blood repertoire also included most expanded thyroid clonotypes above 0.001 frequency.

Investigators amplified TCR beta CDR3 regions from RNA transcripts. An opening RT-PCR round employed HTBI primers and preceded a second-round multiplex PCR. One entry per CDR3 protein, called by TCRdb with MiXCR from the multiplex PCR reads. The top ten hold about 9.5% of the sample, which has some 160,000 distinct CDR3 sequences, under 45% seen once. The J gene is TRBJ2-7, the V gene TRBV3-1; 13 positions match TRBD2. The source of this sequence is a man aged 25-45 years with Graves' ophthalmopathy. Material: peripheral blood. The CDR3 bases are TGTGCCAGCAGCCGGACCGGGACTAGCGGGACCGTTGGCTACGAGCAGTACTTC. Its translation: CASSRTGTSGTVGYEQYF.